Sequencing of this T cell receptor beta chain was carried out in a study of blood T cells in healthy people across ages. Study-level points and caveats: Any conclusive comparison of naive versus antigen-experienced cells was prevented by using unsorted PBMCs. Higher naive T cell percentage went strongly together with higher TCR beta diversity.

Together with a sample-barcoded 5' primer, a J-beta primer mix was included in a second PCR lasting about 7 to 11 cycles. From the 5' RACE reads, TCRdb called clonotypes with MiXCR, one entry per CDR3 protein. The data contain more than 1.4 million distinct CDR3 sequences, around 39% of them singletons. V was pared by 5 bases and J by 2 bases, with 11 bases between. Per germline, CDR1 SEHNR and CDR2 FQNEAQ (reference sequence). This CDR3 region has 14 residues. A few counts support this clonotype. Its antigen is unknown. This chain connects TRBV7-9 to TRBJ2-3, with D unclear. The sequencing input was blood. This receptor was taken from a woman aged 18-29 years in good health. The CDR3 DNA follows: TGTGCCAGCAGCCTACTATTAATCACAGATACGCAGTATTTT. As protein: CASSLLLITDTQYF. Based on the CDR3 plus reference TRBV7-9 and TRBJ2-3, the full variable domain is DTGVSQNPRHKITKRGQNVTFRCDPISEHNRLYWYRQTLGQGPEFLTYFQNEAQLEKSRLLSDRFSAERPKGSFSTLEIQRTEQGDSAMYLCASSLLLITDTQYFGPGTRLTVL.